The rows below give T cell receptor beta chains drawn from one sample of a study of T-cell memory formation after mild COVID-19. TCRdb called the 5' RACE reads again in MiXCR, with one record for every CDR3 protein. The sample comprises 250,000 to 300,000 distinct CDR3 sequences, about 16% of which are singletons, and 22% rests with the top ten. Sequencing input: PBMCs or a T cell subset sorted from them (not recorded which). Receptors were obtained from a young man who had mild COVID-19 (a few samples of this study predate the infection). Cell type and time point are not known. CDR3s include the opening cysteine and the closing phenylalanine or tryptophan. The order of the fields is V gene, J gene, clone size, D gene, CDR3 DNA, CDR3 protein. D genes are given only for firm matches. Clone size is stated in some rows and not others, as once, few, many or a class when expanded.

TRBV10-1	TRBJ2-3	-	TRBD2	TGCGCCAGCAGTGGAGATGAGACTAGCGGGGGAGATACGCAGTATTTT	CASSGDETSGGDTQYF
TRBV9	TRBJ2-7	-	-	TGTGCCAGCAGCTCCAGACGCGACGAGCAGTACTTC	CASSSRRDEQYF
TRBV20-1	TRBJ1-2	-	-	TGCAGTGCCCACAAGACCTATGGCTACACCTTC	CSAHKTYGYTF
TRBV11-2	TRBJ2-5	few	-	TGTGCCAGCAGCCACCATCCGGCTAAAAAAGAGACCCAGTACTTC	CASSHHPAKKETQYF
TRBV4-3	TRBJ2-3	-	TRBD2	TGCGCCAGCAGCCAAGACCCGCTAGCGGGGGTCACAGATACGCAGTATTTT	CASSQDPLAGVTDTQYF
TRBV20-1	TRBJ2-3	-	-	TGCAGTGCTATAGCCGGGCCTAGCACAGATACGCAGTATTTT	CSAIAGPSTDTQYF
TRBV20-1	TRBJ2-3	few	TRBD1	TGCAGGGCTACGGCAGGGGGTGCGACAGATACGCAGTATTTT	CRATAGGATDTQYF
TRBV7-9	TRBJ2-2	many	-	TGTGCCAGCAGCTTAGTAGGGGACACCGGGGAGCTGTTTTTT	CASSLVGDTGELFF
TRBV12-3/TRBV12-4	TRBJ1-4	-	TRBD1	TGTGCCAGCAGTCCCAACCAAGGACAGGGAGAAGAAAAACTGTTTTTT	CASSPNQGQGEEKLFF
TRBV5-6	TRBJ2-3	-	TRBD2	TGTGCCAGCAGCCAGGGACTAGCTAGCACAGATACGCAGTATTTT	CASSQGLASTDTQYF
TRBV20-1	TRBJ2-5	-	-	TGCAGTGCTAGTGGGCAGTTGGGAGAGACCCAGTACTTC	CSASGQLGETQYF
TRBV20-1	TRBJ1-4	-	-	TGCAGTGCTAGCGGGGGGCTATATGAGCATGAAAAACTGTTTTTT	CSASGGLYEHEKLFF
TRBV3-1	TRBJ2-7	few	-	TGTGCCAGCAGCCAGTCCCCCAGCGGGTCCTACGAGCAGTACTTC	CASSQSPSGSYEQYF
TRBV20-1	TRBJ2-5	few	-	TGCAGTGCTAGAGATGACGGGCTAGAGACCCAGTACTTC	CSARDDGLETQYF
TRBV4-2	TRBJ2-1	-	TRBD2	TGTGCCAGCAGCCAAGGGGAGGGCCGATCCTACAATGAGCAGTTCTTC	CASSQGEGRSYNEQFF
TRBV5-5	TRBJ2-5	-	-	TGTGCCAGCAGCTATAGTAGCGGTTACCAAGAGACCCAGTACTTC	CASSYSSGYQETQYF
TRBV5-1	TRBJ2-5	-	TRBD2	TGCGCCAGCAGCTTGTCGGGGGAGGGGACCCAGTACTTC	CASSLSGEGTQYF
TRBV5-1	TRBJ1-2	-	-	TGCGCCAGCAGCTGGAACAGGGACTCTAACTATGGCTACACCTTC	CASSWNRDSNYGYTF
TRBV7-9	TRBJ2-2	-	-	TGTGCCAGCAGCTCGTCGGGCACGAACACCGGGGAGCTGTTTTTT	CASSSSGTNTGELFF
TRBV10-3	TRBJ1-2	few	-	TGTGCCATCAGGGGGTCTAACTATGGCTACACCTTC	CAIRGSNYGYTF
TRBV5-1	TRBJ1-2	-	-	TGCGCCAGCACCGGGACGAGGGAAGATGGCTACACCTTC	CASTGTREDGYTF
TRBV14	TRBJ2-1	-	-	TGTGCCAGCAGCCAAGATGAAGGGCCCCAGTTCTTC	CASSQDEGPQFF
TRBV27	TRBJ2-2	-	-	-	CASSFFFRGASPGSCFF
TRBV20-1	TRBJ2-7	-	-	TGCAGTGCTTCCGACAGGCCATTCTCCTACGAGCAGTACTTC	CSASDRPFSYEQYF
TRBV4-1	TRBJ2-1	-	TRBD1	TGCGCCAGCAGCCTCCGGGACAGGTGGGACAATGAGCAGTTCTTC	CASSLRDRWDNEQFF
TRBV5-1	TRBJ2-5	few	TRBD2	TGCGCCAGCACGCGGGGGGGGGCCGACACCAGGGAGACCCAGTACTTC	CASTRGGADTRETQYF
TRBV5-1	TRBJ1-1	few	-	TGCGCCAGCGGGACAAACTTTAACACTGAAGCTTTCTTT	CASGTNFNTEAFF
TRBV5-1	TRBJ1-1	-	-	TGCGCCAGCAGCTTGATGGTGACGGGATCGGGCACTGAAGCTTTCTTT	CASSLMVTGSGTEAFF
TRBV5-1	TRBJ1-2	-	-	TGCGCCAGCAGCTTGCGACAGAGGGTAGGCTACACCTTC	CASSLRQRVGYTF
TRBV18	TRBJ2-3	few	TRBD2	TGTGCCAGCTCACCGTTAGCGGGGCCCGCAGATACGCAGTATTTT	CASSPLAGPADTQYF
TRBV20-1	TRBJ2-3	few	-	TGCAGTGCTAGAATTGGACAGCGCACAGATACGCAGTATTTT	CSARIGQRTDTQYF
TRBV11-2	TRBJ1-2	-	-	TGTGCCAGCAGCTTAGAGGGAGTAGATGGCTACACCTTC	CASSLEGVDGYTF
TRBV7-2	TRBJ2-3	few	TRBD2	TGTGCCAGCAGCTTAATGGCGGGGGGTTATGATACGCAGTATTTT	CASSLMAGGYDTQYF
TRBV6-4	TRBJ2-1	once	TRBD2	TGTGCCAGCAGTGAAGGATGGCGGGGGGGGAGGTACAATGAGCAGTTCTTC	CASSEGWRGGRYNEQFF
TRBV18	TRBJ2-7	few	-	TGTGCCAGCTCACCAGGACGGTCTACGGATCAGTACTTC	CASSPGRSTDQYF
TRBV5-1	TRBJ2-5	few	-	TGCGCCAGCAGCCGAGGGACGACAGTTCAAGAGACCCAGTACTTC	CASSRGTTVQETQYF
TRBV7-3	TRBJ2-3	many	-	TGTGCCAGCAGCTTAATCTCGGCTATCACTAGCACAGATACGCAGTATTTT	CASSLISAITSTDTQYF
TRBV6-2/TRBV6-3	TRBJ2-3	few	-	TGTGCCAGCACCGCCTGGGTTAGGGGTTTTCGCACAGATACGCAGTATTTT	CASTAWVRGFRTDTQYF
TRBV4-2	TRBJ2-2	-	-	TGTGCCAGCAGCCAGGACCGGAATTCCGGGGAGCTGTTTTTT	CASSQDRNSGELFF
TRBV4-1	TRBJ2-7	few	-	TGCGCCAGCAGCCAAGACTCCAACGAGCAGTACTTC	CASSQDSNEQYF
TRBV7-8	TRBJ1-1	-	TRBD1	TGTGCCAGCAGCATACAGGGGTACACTGAAGCTTTCTTT	CASSIQGYTEAFF